Given below is one TCR beta chain in context. The V and J ends lost 2 bases and 4 bases respectively, with 6 bases between them. The CDR3 totals 13 residues. Looked up from germline, CDR1 is MDHEN and CDR2 is SYDVKM. In the original processing: The assay estimated nucleated cells by amplifying reference gene primers. Produced via immunoSEQ multiplex PCR; TCRdb's table is partial and in-frame only. The V and J calls and clone size were taken over from that table, and D and trimming were inferred from the DNA. The sample yields approximately 88,000 clones, about 83% seen once. This record belongs to a study of blood T cell repertoires in COVID-19. Study in general: The United States, Italy and Spain provided the acute and convalescent COVID-19 samples. The analysed material was cDNA or gDNA that came from T cells, B-cell-depleted T cells, or PBMCs.

The V call is TRBV28, the J call TRBJ2-4; D perhaps matches TRBD1 (5 bases). The specimen sequenced was peripheral blood. The receptor was derived from a human donor in a cohort sampled during active COVID-19. DNA of the CDR3: TGTGCCAGCAGTTTAGACAGTAAAAACATTCAGTACTTC. Protein: CASSLDSKNIQYF.